This T cell receptor beta chain was identified in a study of cytomegalovirus exposure and HLA in healthy donors. PCR used 60 Vbeta primers and 13 Jbeta primers. The protocol was immunoSEQ multiplex PCR, while the TCRdb copy is restricted to in-frame clones and leaves out a portion. This sample has about 120,000 clones, with about 76% found just once. V was trimmed by 4 bases and J by 10 bases, leaving 19 bases between them. The V gene's germline CDR1 is SGHAT and CDR2 FQNNGV. The CDR3 has 15 amino acids. This sequence was found in a man aged 55 to 69 in good health and CMV-seropositive. Sequenced sample: PBMCs. The V call is TRBV11-2, the J call TRBJ2-2, with D possibly matching TRBD2 (7 bases). The CDR3 is CASSSRFPGGTELFF. The CDR3 DNA reads as TGTGCCAGCAGCTCAAGATTCCCGGGGGGCACGGAGCTGTTTTTT.